What follows are 12 T cell receptor beta chains derived from one specimen sequenced in a study of cytomegalovirus exposure and HLA in healthy donors. PCR primers comprised 60 Vbeta and 13 Jbeta primers. TCRdb keeps only in-frame clones here, not all; method: immunoSEQ multiplex PCR. The sample consists of 130,000 or so clones, 60% to 80% of them appearing once. Sample: PBMCs. All receptors derive from a middle-aged man in good health and CMV-seronegative.

V is TRBV19 and J is TRBJ1-4; no firm D call. V gave up 1 base and J gave up 6 bases, with 12 bases separating them. Germline V gene lookup returns CDR1 LNHDA and CDR2 SQIVND (reference sequence). This CDR3 is built from 15 residues. The CDR3 spells CASSIVQTQDEKLFF. CDR3 nucleotides: TGTGCCAGTAGTATAGTTCAAACTCAGGATGAAAAACTGTTTTTT.

This clone has only a few counts. The V call is TRBV6-5, the J call TRBJ1-4; 7 nucleotides agree with TRBD1. V was pared by 5 bases and J by 3 bases, with 6 bases of the junction left unmatched. Germline V gives CDR1 MNHEY, CDR2 SVGAGI. The CDR3 contains 15 residues. As DNA, the CDR3 is TGTGCCAGCAGTCGTAACAGGGGCTCTAATGAAAAACTGTTTTTT. It specifies CASSRNRGSNEKLFF.

The chain joins TRBV6-4 to TRBJ2-3, with D maybe TRBD2 (6 bases). The V and J ends lost 3 bases and 0 bases respectively, with 13 bases between them. The CDR3 spans 16 residues. CDR1 is MRHNA, CDR2 SNTAGT, per germline. This CDR3 reads CASSEAAGYSTDTQYF. The CDR3 DNA reads TGTGCCAGCAGTGAGGCGGCGGGATATAGCACAGATACGCAGTATTTT.

CDR3 sequence: CASSRGASNQPQHF. As DNA, the CDR3 is TGTGCCAGCAGCCGTGGGGCTAGCAATCAGCCCCAGCATTTT. J is TRBJ1-5 and V is TRBV7-9; tentatively, D is TRBD1 (5 bases). The CDR3 runs to 14 residues. V was pared by 5 bases and J by 0 bases, with 8 bases between. Germline CDR1 and CDR2: SEHNR and FQNEAQ (reference sequence).

The rearrangement joins TRBV27 to TRBJ2-1, with D perhaps TRBD2 (7 bases). The CDR3 spans 16 residues. Deletions cut 2 bases from V and 3 bases from J, with 14 bases between. Germline-derived CDR1 and CDR2 are MNHEY and SMNVEV (reference sequence). CDR3 DNA sequence: TGTGCCAGCAGTTTACGTGGCGGGGGCTACTACAATGAGCAGTTCTTC. Encoded protein: CASSLRGGGYYNEQFF.

The V and J genes are TRBV13 and TRBJ2-1; TRBD1 might be the D (6 bases). This CDR3 spans 16 amino acids. The ends were cut back, 5 bases at V and 8 bases at J, with 22 bases in the middle. Germline V lookup: CDR1 PRHDT, CDR2 FYEKMQ (reference sequence). The CDR3 is CASSLYRDTLGDEQFF. CDR3 bases: TGTGCCAGCAGCCTGTACCGGGACACTCTAGGCGATGAGCAGTTCTTC.

The chain uses TRBV18 and TRBJ1-6; 8 nucleotides align to TRBD1. CDR3 length equals 17 residues. Germline assignment: CDR1 KGHSH and CDR2 LQKENI. The junction had 5 bases not matched to a gene; V was cut back by 4 bases and J by 0 bases. The CDR3 DNA sequence: TGTGCCAGCTCACGGGACAGGCCAAGCTCCTATAATTCACCCCTCCACTTT. It yields the protein CASSRDRPSSYNSPLHF. Full variable domain (rest looked up from reference TRBV18 and TRBJ1-6): NAGVMQNPRHLVRRRGQEARLRCSPMKGHSHVYWYRQLPEEGLKFMVYLQKENIIDESGMPKERFSAEFPKEGPSILRIQQVVRGDSAAYFCASSRDRPSSYNSPLHFGNGTRLTVT.

The chain uses TRBV9 and TRBJ2-3; 9 bases match TRBD2. The CDR3 runs to 17 residues. The germline gives CDR1 SGDLS, CDR2 YYNGEE. Unmatched junction bases numbered 9, after V lost 0 bases and J lost 4 bases. CDR3 nucleotides: TGTGCCAGCAGCGTAGTGGTGGCTAGCGGGGACGCAGATACGCAGTATTTT. Encoded protein: CASSVVVASGDADTQYF. The full variable domain, rest sourced from reference TRBV9 and TRBJ2-3, is DSGVTQTPKHLITATGQRVTLRCSPRSGDLSVYWYQQSLDQGLQFLIQYYNGEERAKGNILERFSAQQFPDLHSELNLSSLELGDSALYFCASSVVVASGDADTQYFGPGTRLTVL.

CDR3: CASTGGGRVETQYF. CDR3 DNA: TGTGCCAGCACCGGCGGGGGGCGAGTGGAGACCCAGTACTTC. The chain joins TRBV7-2 to TRBJ2-5, with 8 positions matching TRBD2. The CDR3 is 14 residues long. In germline, CDR1 is SGHTA, CDR2 FQGNSA. The J segment lost 5 bases and the V segment lost 7 bases, leaving 9 bases of the junction unmatched.

The CDR3 spells CASSLARGNGNQPQHF. CDR3 nucleotides: TGTGCCAGCAGCTTGGCCAGAGGGAATGGCAATCAGCCCCAGCATTTT. V usage is TRBV5-6 and J usage is TRBJ1-5; D is unclear. The CDR3 length is 16 residues. Per the germline V gene, CDR1 is SGHDT and CDR2 is YYEEEE. With 0 bases removed from V and 2 bases from J, the gap between germline ends came to 12 bases.

The V call is TRBV27, the J call TRBJ1-5, with unresolved D. The CDR3 covers 14 residues. Germline V CDR1 and CDR2: MNHEY, SMNVEV (reference sequence). V lost 8 bases to trimming and J lost 2 bases, with 13 bases between them. The CDR3 DNA sequence: TGTGCCAGCCGGCGGTCTAGCGGCAATCAGCCCCAGCATTTT. It codes for CASRRSSGNQPQHF.

This clone came up a few times. CDR3 coding DNA: TGTGCCAGCAGTGAAGGACTAGTTGCATACGAGCAGTACTTC. It encodes CASSEGLVAYEQYF. This chain uses TRBV2 with TRBJ2-7; TRBD2 might be the D (6 bases). Germline V gives CDR1 SNHLY, CDR2 FYNNEI. The length of the CDR3 is 14 residues. V was trimmed by 1 base and J by 4 bases, leaving 11 bases between them.